One sample yielded the 31 T cell receptor beta chains listed below, sequenced in a study of blood T cell repertoires in COVID-19. Profiled with immunoSEQ multiplex PCR; TCRdb holds only in-frame clones, not every one. Among roughly 40,000 clones, 90% to 95% were seen once, and the ten largest hold roughly 5.7%. Specimen: peripheral blood. These receptors were obtained from a human donor in a cohort sampled during active COVID-19.

V is TRBV21-1 and J is TRBJ2-7; TRBD2, the table's D call, was not compared with the DNA. TRBV21-1 is designated a pseudogene. This CDR3 contains 14 residues. Written as DNA, the CDR3 is TGTGCCAGCAGCCCCCCGAGGGATCCCTACGAGCAGTACTTC. Translated, it gives CASSPPRDPYEQYF.

This clone was seen just once. The rearrangement uses TRBV27 and TRBJ2-6; D not certain. The length of the CDR3 is 15 residues. Germline V gene sequence: CDR1 MNHEY, CDR2 SMNVEV (reference sequence). Trimming removed 2 bases at V and 2 bases at J, with 7 bases between. The CDR3 is CASSLRSTGANVLTF. The CDR3 nucleotides read TGTGCCAGCAGTTTAAGGAGTACTGGGGCCAACGTCCTGACTTTC.

The rearrangement uses TRBV9 and TRBJ1-2; 7 bases match TRBD1. The CDR3 spans 16 residues. Trimming cost V 4 bases and J 6 bases; bases outside gene matches: 15. The V gene's germline CDR1 is SGDLS and CDR2 YYNGEE. In DNA form, the CDR3 reads TGTGCCAGCAGCTTAACCCCCGACAGGGAAACTCATGGCTACACCTTC. Translated: CASSLTPDRETHGYTF. The variable domain in full, completed from reference TRBV9 and TRBJ1-2, reads DSGVTQTPKHLITATGQRVTLRCSPRSGDLSVYWYQQSLDQGLQFLIQYYNGEERAKGNILERFSAQQFPDLHSELNLSSLELGDSALYFCASSLTPDRETHGYTFGSGTRLTVV.

This chain uses TRBV7-9 with TRBJ2-7; D possibly corresponds to TRBD1 (6 bases). V lost 5 bases to trimming and J lost 5 bases, with 10 bases between them. CDR1 and CDR2 (germline): SEHNR, FQNEAQ (reference sequence). The CDR3 runs 12 residues. CDR3 sequence reads: CASSEDSNEQYF. CDR3 DNA: TGTGCCAGCAGCGAGGACAGTAACGAGCAGTACTTC.

J is TRBJ1-4 and V is TRBV12-5; no reliable D call. In germline, CDR1 is LGHNT, CDR2 FRNRAP. The CDR3 has 15 residues. V lost 6 bases and J lost 2, with 13 bases in between. The DNA for the CDR3 is TGTGCTAGTGGCCCCGGGGAGGGCACTAATGAAAAACTGTTTTTT. It codes for CASGPGEGTNEKLFF.

This CDR3 reads CASSLAYRGLFYGYTF. CDR3 DNA sequence: TGTGCCAGCAGCTTGGCCTACAGGGGGCTCTTCTATGGCTACACCTTC. The chain couples TRBV11-2 to TRBJ1-2, with 9 bases matching TRBD1. Per germline, CDR1 SGHAT and CDR2 FQNNGV. The length of the CDR3 is 16 residues. Trimming removed 3 bases from V and 4 bases from J; junction bases left unmatched: 9.

The chain couples TRBV28 to TRBJ2-7; D call uncertain. This CDR3 spans 11 amino acids. Trimming left V 5 bases short and J 6 bases short, with 8 bases between. CDR1 is MDHEN, CDR2 SYDVKM, per germline. The CDR3 DNA reads TGTGCCAGCAGTCGCGTAAGCGAGCAGTACTTC. Protein sequence: CASSRVSEQYF. Drawing the rest from reference TRBV28 and TRBJ2-7, the complete variable domain is DVKVTQSSRYLVKRTGEKVFLECVQDMDHENMFWYRQDPGLGLRLIYFSYDVKMKEKGDIPEGYSVSREKKERFSLILESASTNQTSMYLCASSRVSEQYFGPGTRLTVT.

CDR3 DNA: TGTGCCAGCAGCGTAGATCGGAACACTGAAGCTTTCTTT. It specifies CASSVDRNTEAFF. The chain carries TRBV9 and TRBJ1-1, with D unclear. Trimming took 0 bases from V and 1 from J, leaving 4 bases between them. This CDR3 contains 13 residues. CDR1 SGDLS and CDR2 YYNGEE come from the germline V gene.

J is TRBJ1-2 and V is TRBV3-1 (or the pseudogene TRBV3-2); D unresolved. CDR1 and CDR2 from the germline V gene are LGHDT and YNNKEL (reference sequence). The CDR3 consists of 12 residues. The V and J ends lost 2 bases and 7 bases respectively, with 8 bases between them. The CDR3 DNA reads TGTGCCAGCAGCCAATCTTCGGGTGGCTACACCTTC. It encodes CASSQSSGGYTF.

A word on this clone: Distinct nucleotide sequences in the sample also encode this CDR3. The J gene is TRBJ1-5, the V gene TRBV5-6, with 7 bases that match TRBD1. V shed 1 base and J 2 bases; nucleotides not matched to a gene: 3. Germline lookup yields CDR1 SGHDT and CDR2 YYEEEE. This CDR3 contains 15 residues. The CDR3 reads CASSLRQGGNQPQHF. The CDR3 nucleotides are TGTGCCAGCAGCTTGCGACAGGGTGGCAATCAGCCCCAGCATTTT.

This rearrangement joins TRBV28 to TRBJ2-7; a weak D match, TRBD2 (5 bases). Germline CDR1 is MDHEN and CDR2 is SYDVKM. V was cut by 2 bases and J by 2 bases, with 10 bases left in between. The CDR3 has 14 amino acids. The DNA for the CDR3 is TGTGCCAGCAGTTTAGGCGGGCCGACCTACGAGCAGTACTTC. It is translated as CASSLGGPTYEQYF.

The chain joins TRBV9 to TRBJ1-4, with a weak D call TRBD1 (6 bases). Germline CDR1 and CDR2: SGDLS and YYNGEE. V lost 0 bases, J lost 4 bases, and 19 bases lay in between. This CDR3 comprises 18 residues. The CDR3 loop reads CASSVGLLKDSRNEKLFF. The CDR3 coding sequence is TGTGCCAGCAGCGTAGGCCTCCTTAAGGACAGCCGTAATGAAAAACTGTTTTTT.

This chain links TRBV11-3 with TRBJ2-1; D perhaps matches TRBD2 (6 bases). Between the trimmed V and J ends, which lost 6 bases and 8 bases, there was a span of 11 bases. The CDR3 is made up of 12 amino acids. Germline assignment: CDR1 SGHNT and CDR2 YENEEA. The CDR3 region has the DNA TGTGCCAGCAGTCCTGGCGGGGATGAGCAGTTCTTC. It codes for CASSPGGDEQFF.

In DNA, the CDR3 is TGTGCCAGCAGATTTGGGACAGGGAGAGGCAATGAGCAGTTCTTC. Translated, it gives CASRFGTGRGNEQFF. The chain recombines TRBV28 with TRBJ2-1; 9 bases are a match to TRBD1. From germline, CDR1 is MDHEN and CDR2 SYDVKM. Trimming took 6 bases from V and 6 from J; bases not matched to a gene: 9. This CDR3 contains 15 residues.

The V and J genes are TRBV9 and TRBJ2-7, with 8 bases that match TRBD2. Germline loops: CDR1 SGDLS, CDR2 YYNGEE. With V trimmed by 2 bases and J by 6 bases, 13 bases remained unmatched. This CDR3 is built from 16 residues. CDR3 protein: CASSVERGPKEGEQYF. The DNA of the CDR3 is TGTGCCAGCAGCGTGGAGCGGGGGCCCAAGGAAGGCGAGCAGTACTTC.

The genes are TRBV5-1 and TRBJ2-1, with 9 bases fitting TRBD2. J was trimmed by 11 bases and V by 4 bases; bases with no gene match: 7. Germline V lookup: CDR1 SGHRS, CDR2 YFSETQ. There are 13 residues in the CDR3. CDR3 coding DNA: TGCGCCAGCAGCCAGGGGACTAGCCAAAAGCAGTTCTTC. Residues: CASSQGTSQKQFF.

The J gene is TRBJ1-5, the V gene TRBV10-3; D call uncertain. The V end lost 0 bases, the J end lost 1 base, and 4 bases lay between the germline ends. Germline CDR1 reads ENHRY; CDR2 reads SYGVKD. The CDR3 has 14 residues. CDR3 sequence: CAISESMSNQPQHF. The CDR3 DNA follows: TGTGCCATCAGTGAGTCTATGAGCAATCAGCCCCAGCATTTT.

CDR3 bases: TGTGCCAGCAGCTGGGGGGGCGGATCTAGCACAGATACGCAGTATTTT. Protein: CASSWGGGSSTDTQYF. The V and J genes are TRBV9 and TRBJ2-3; D might be TRBD2 (7 bases). Germline values: CDR1 SGDLS, CDR2 YYNGEE. Trimming removed 4 bases from V and 0 bases from J, with 15 bases in between. The CDR3 spans 16 residues.

V gene TRBV4-1 combines with J gene TRBJ1-2; D is perhaps TRBD1 (5 bases). Looked up from germline, CDR1 is MGHRA and CDR2 is YSYEKL. V dropped 4 bases and J dropped 9 bases, with 21 bases sitting between them. This CDR3 region has 15 residues. For the CDR3, the DNA is TGCGCCAGCAGCCCCCAACAGACGAAGGGGCTGAGCTACACCTTC. Protein: CASSPQQTKGLSYTF.

The chain employs TRBV4-3 and TRBJ2-7; 9 positions agree with TRBD1. Germline V gives CDR1 LGHNA, CDR2 YSLEER. V lost 1 base and J lost 2; bases outside the gene matches: 3. CDR3 length equals 15 residues. CDR3 in amino acids: CASSQGTGDPYEQYF. DNA of the CDR3: TGCGCCAGCAGCCAAGGGACAGGGGATCCCTACGAGCAGTACTTC.

In its sample, this clone was seen a few times. V is TRBV6-2 or TRBV6-3 and J is TRBJ2-3; 10 bases align to TRBD2. The V gene's germline CDR1 is MNHEY and CDR2 SVGEGT. The CDR3 has 14 residues. With V trimmed by 5 bases and J by 2 bases, 1 base remained unmatched. The CDR3 region has the DNA TGTGCCAGCAGTAGCGGGGGGGCCACAGATACGCAGTATTTT. Its protein product is CASSSGGATDTQYF.

The chain uses TRBV7-3 and TRBJ2-7; 7 bases agree with TRBD2. The CDR3 extends over 13 amino acids. Germline V CDR1 and CDR2: SGHTA, FQGTGA. Trimming at V came to 5 bases and at J to 3 bases, leaving 4 bases not matched to a gene. This chain's CDR3 is CASSVGGFYEQYF. The CDR3 DNA is TGTGCCAGCAGCGTGGGGGGGTTCTACGAGCAGTACTTC.

V is TRBV28 and J is TRBJ1-4; TRBD1 aligns across 7 bases. Germline V lookup: CDR1 MDHEN, CDR2 SYDVKM. Trimming cost V 5 bases and J 9 bases; bases outside gene matches: 9. This CDR3 spans 14 amino acids. DNA for the CDR3: TGTGCCAGCAGTCCCGCTAGACAGGGTAAAAAACTGTTTTTT. Translating it yields CASSPARQGKKLFF. The whole variable domain, filled in from reference TRBV28 and TRBJ1-4, reads DVKVTQSSRYLVKRTGEKVFLECVQDMDHENMFWYRQDPGLGLRLIYFSYDVKMKEKGDIPEGYSVSREKKERFSLILESASTNQTSMYLCASSPARQGKKLFFGSGTQLSVL.

The chain recombines TRBV6-6 with TRBJ2-7; D remains unclear. V was clipped by 4 bases and J by 0 bases, with 10 bases between them. The germline gives CDR1 MNHNY, CDR2 SVGAGI (reference sequence). CDR3 size: 14 residues. Here the CDR3 reads CASSFAEGSYEQYF. Here the CDR3 DNA reads TGTGCCAGCAGTTTCGCGGAAGGCTCCTACGAGCAGTACTTC.

The CDR3 protein is CASSGLAAYNEQFF. In DNA, the CDR3 is TGTGCCAGCAGCGGACTAGCCGCTTACAATGAGCAGTTCTTC. V gene TRBV6-5 combines with J gene TRBJ2-1; 8 nucleotides line up with TRBD2. CDR3 length: 14 residues. The germline gives CDR1 MNHEY, CDR2 SVGAGI. V lost 6 bases, J lost 4 bases, and 5 bases stayed unmatched.

The V gene is TRBV6-2 or TRBV6-3, the J gene TRBJ2-5, with 8 nucleotides matching TRBD1. Germline CDR1 reads MNHEY; CDR2 reads SVGEGT. CDR3 length: 15 residues. J gave up 5 bases and V 4 bases, and 9 bases lay outside the gene matches. CDR3 in DNA: TGTGCCAGCAGTTTTGGGACAGGTTTAGGGGAGACCCAGTACTTC. Its translation is CASSFGTGLGETQYF.

This CDR3 is CASSTSNPLHF. The DNA for the CDR3 is TGTGCCAGCAGTACCTCTAATCCCCTCCACTTT. The chain links TRBV2 to TRBJ1-6; no definite D call. The length of the CDR3 is 11 residues. V shed 5 bases and J shed 13 bases, with 9 bases lying between them. Germline CDR1 SNHLY, CDR2 FYNNEI.

The chain recombines TRBV21-1 with TRBJ1-5; TRBD1 is the table's D call, not checked against the DNA. TRBV21-1 is recorded as a pseudogene. The CDR3 runs to 14 residues. As DNA, the CDR3 is TGTGCCAGCCGCCCAGGGGATCGGGTTCAGCCCCAGCATTTT. Its translation is CASRPGDRVQPQHF.

The chain uses TRBV15 and TRBJ1-1, with D perhaps matching TRBD1 (5 bases). The CDR3 consists of 14 residues. Germline V gene data show CDR1 as LNHNV and CDR2 as YYDKDF (reference sequence). The V and J ends lost 5 bases and 0 bases respectively, with 10 bases between them. The CDR3 DNA reads TGTGCCACCAGCCAGGGCGATTTGAACACTGAAGCTTTCTTT. Its protein product is CATSQGDLNTEAFF.

This clone was recorded once. The V call is TRBV7-9, the J call TRBJ2-7, with 10 bases identical to TRBD1. The trim removed 5 bases at V and 9 bases at J, leaving 16 bases unmatched. The length of the CDR3 is 16 residues. CDR1 is SEHNR, CDR2 FQNEAQ, per germline (reference sequence). The CDR3 DNA is TGTGCCAGCAGCCGTTGGTCCGGGACAGGGGAGGTCCGGCAGTACTTC. This translates into CASSRWSGTGEVRQYF.

V gene TRBV3-1 (or the pseudogene TRBV3-2) combines with J gene TRBJ2-7; 15 positions agree with TRBD2. Trimming took 3 bases from V and 0 from J; bases not matched to a gene: 6. The germline V gene encodes CDR1 LGHDT and CDR2 YNNKEL (reference sequence). The CDR3 totals 18 residues. The CDR3, as DNA: TGTGCCAGCAGCCAGGGACTAGCGGGGGGCCCTAGCTCCTACGAGCAGTACTTC. Amino acids: CASSQGLAGGPSSYEQYF.